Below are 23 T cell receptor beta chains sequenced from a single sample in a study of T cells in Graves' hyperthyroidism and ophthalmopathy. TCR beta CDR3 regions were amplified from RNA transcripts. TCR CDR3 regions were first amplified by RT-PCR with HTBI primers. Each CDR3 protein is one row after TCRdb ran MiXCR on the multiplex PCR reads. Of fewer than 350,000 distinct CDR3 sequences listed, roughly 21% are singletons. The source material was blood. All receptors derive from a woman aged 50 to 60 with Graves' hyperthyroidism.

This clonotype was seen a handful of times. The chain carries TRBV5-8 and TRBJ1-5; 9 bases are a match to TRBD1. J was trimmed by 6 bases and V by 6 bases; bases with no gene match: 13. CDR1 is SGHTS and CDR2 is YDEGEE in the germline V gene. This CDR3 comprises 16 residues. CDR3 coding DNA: TGTGCCAGCAACACCGCCGACAGGGGGTCTGGTCAGCCCCAGCATTTT. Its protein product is CASNTADRGSGQPQHF.

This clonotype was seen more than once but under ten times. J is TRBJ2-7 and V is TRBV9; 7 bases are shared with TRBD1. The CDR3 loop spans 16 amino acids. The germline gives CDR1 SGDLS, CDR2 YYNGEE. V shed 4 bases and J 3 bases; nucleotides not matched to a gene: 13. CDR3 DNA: TGTGCCAGCAGCCTAAGTGGGGGACAGTTGAACTACGAGCAGTACTTC. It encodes CASSLSGGQLNYEQYF.

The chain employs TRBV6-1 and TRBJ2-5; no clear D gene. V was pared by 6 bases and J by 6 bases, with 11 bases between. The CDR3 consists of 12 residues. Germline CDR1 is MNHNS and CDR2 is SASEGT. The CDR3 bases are TGTGCCAGCAGAACCGGGCGACAGACCCAGTACTTC. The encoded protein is CASRTGRQTQYF.

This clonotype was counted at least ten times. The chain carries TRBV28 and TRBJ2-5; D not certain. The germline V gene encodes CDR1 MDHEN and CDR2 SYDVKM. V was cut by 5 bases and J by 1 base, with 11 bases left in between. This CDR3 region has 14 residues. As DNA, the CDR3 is TGTGCCAGCAGTCGGTTTTTGACCCAAGAGACCCAGTACTTC. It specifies CASSRFLTQETQYF.

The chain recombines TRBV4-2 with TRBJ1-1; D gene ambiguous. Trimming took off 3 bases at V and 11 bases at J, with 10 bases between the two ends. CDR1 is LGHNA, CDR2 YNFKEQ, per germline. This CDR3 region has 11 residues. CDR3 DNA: TGTGCCAGCAGCCATGCCCTAGGGGCTTTCTTT. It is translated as CASSHALGAFF.

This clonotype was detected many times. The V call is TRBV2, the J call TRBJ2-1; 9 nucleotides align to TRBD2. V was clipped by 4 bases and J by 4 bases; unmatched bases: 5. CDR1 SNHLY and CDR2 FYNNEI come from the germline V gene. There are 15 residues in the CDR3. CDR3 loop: CASSAGLAKYNEQFF. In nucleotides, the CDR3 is TGTGCCAGCAGTGCTGGACTAGCGAAGTACAATGAGCAGTTCTTC.

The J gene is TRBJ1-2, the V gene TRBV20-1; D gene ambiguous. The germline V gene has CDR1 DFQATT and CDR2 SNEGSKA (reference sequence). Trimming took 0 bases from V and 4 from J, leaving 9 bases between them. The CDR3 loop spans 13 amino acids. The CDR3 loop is CSARDLGGYGYTF. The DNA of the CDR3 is TGCAGTGCTAGAGATCTGGGTGGCTATGGCTACACCTTC.

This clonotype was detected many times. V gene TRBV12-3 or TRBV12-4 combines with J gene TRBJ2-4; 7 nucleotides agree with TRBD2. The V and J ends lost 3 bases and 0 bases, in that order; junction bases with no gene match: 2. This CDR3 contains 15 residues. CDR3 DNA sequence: TGTGCCAGCAGTTTCGGGAGGCTAGCCAAAAACATTCAGTACTTC. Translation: CASSFGRLAKNIQYF.

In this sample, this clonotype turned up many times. The CDR3 bases are TGTGCCAGCAGCTTAATAGGGGATGAGGGCACTGAAGCTTTCTTT. Residues: CASSLIGDEGTEAFF. This chain links TRBV7-3 with TRBJ1-1, with TRBD1 as a possible D gene (5 bases). This CDR3 contains 15 residues. Trimming removed 1 base at V and 4 bases at J, with 13 bases between. CDR1 is SGHTA and CDR2 is FQGTGA in the germline V gene. The full variable domain, with the rest looked up from reference TRBV7-3 and TRBJ1-1, is GAGVSQTPSNKVTEKGKYVELRCDPISGHTALYWYRQSLGQGPEFLIYFQGTGAADDSGLPNDRFFAVRPEGSVSTLKIQRTERGDSAVYLCASSLIGDEGTEAFFGQGTRLTVV.

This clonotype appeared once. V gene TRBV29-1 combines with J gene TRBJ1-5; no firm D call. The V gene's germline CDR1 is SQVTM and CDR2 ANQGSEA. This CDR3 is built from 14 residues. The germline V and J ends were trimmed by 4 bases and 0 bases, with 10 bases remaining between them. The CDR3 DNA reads TGCAGCGTTGTAGTCGGAAATAGCAATCAGCCCCAGCATTTT. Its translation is CSVVVGNSNQPQHF.

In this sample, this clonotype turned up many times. CDR3 sequence: CASSETVNQPQHF. In nucleotides, the CDR3 is TGTGCCAGTAGTGAGACAGTGAATCAGCCCCAGCATTTT. This chain links TRBV19 with TRBJ1-5, with a weak D call TRBD1 (5 bases). Trimming pared 5 bases from V and 4 bases from J, leaving 9 bases between. CDR1 and CDR2 (germline): LNHDA, SQIVND (reference sequence). This CDR3 is 13 amino acids long.

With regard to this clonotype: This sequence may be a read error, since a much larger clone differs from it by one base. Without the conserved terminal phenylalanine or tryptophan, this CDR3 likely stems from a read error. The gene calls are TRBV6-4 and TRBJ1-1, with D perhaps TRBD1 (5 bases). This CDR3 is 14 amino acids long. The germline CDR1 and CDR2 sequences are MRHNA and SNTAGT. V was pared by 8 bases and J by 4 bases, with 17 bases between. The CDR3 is CASLRVPGSTEAFL. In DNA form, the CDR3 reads TGTGCCAGCCTGAGAGTTCCAGGGAGCACTGAAGCTTTCCTT.

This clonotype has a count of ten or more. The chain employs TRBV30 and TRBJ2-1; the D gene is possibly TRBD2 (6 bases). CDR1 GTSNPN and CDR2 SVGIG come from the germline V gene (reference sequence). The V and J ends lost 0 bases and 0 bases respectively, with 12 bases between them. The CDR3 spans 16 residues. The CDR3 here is CAWSVPGVLSYNEQFF. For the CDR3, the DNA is TGTGCCTGGAGTGTCCCGGGGGTACTCTCCTACAATGAGCAGTTCTTC.

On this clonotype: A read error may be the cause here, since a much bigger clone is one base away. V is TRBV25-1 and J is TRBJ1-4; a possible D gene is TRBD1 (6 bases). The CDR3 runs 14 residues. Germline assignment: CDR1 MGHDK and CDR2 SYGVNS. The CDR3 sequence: CAGSERGAGEKLFF. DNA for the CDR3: TGTGCCGGCAGTGAGCGGGGGGCAGGGGAAAAACTGTTTTTT. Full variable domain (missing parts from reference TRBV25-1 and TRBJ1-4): EADIYQTPRYLVIGTGKKITLECSQTMGHDKMYWYQQDPGMELHLIHYSYGVNSTEKGDLSSESTVSRIRTEHFPLTLESARPSHTSQYLCAGSERGAGEKLFFGSGTQLSVL.

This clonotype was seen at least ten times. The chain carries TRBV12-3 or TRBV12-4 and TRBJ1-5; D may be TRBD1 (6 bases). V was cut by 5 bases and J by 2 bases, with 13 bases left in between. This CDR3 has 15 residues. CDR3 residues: CASSEGTGRNQPQHF. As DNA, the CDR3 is TGTGCCAGCAGTGAGGGTACAGGGCGCAATCAGCCCCAGCATTTT.

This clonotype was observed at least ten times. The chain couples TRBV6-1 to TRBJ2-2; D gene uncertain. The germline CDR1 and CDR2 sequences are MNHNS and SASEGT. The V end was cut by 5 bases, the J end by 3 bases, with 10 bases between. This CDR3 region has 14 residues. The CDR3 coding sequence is TGTGCCAGCAGTTACTTCCAGTACACCGGGGAGCTGTTTTTT. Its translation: CASSYFQYTGELFF.

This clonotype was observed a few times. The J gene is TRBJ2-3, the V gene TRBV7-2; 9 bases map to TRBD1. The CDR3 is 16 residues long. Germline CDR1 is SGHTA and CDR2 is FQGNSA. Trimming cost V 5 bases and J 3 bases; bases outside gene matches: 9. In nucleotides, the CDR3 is TGTGCCAGCAGCACCCATTCCGGGACAGGGACAGATACGCAGTATTTT. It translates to CASSTHSGTGTDTQYF.

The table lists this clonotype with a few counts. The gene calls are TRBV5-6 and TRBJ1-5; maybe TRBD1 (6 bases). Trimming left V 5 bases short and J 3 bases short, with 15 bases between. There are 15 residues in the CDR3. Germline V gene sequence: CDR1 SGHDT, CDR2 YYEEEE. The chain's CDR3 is CASSLQGFNNQPQHF. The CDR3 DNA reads TGTGCCAGCAGTCTACAGGGTTTTAACAATCAGCCCCAGCATTTT.

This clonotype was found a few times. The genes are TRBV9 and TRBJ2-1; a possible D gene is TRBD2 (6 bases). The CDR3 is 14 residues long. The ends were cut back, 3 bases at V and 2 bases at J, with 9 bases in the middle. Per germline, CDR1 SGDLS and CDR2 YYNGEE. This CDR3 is CASSARTTYNEQFF. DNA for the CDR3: TGTGCCAGCAGCGCCCGGACTACCTACAATGAGCAGTTCTTC.

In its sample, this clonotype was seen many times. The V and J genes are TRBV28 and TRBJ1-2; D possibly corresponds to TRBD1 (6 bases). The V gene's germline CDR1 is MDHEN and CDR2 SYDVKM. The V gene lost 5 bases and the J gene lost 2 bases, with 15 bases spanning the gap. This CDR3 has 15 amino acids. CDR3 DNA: TGTGCCAGCAGTCCCGCCGGGGGGCAGAACTATGGCTACACCTTC. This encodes CASSPAGGQNYGYTF.

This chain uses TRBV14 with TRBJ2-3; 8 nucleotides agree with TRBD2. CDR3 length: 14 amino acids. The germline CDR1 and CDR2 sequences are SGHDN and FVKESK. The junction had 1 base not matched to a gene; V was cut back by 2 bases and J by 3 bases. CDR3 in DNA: TGTGCCAGCAGCCAATCTAGCGGGACAGATACGCAGTATTTT. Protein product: CASSQSSGTDTQYF.

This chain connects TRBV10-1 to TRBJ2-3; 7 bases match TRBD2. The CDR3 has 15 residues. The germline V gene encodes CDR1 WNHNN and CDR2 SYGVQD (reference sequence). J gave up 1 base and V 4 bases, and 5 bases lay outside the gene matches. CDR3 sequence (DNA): TGCGCCAGCAGTGCGACTAGCCGTGGCACAGATACGCAGTATTTT. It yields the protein CASSATSRGTDTQYF.

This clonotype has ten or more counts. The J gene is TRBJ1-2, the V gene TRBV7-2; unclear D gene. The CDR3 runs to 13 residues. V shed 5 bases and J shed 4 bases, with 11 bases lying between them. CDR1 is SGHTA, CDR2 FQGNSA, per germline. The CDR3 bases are TGTGCCAGCAGCCAGCTAGGGCCCTATGGCTACACCTTC. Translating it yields CASSQLGPYGYTF.